This paragraph reports one T cell receptor (beta chain). The data were taken from a study of blood T cell repertoires in COVID-19. Using immunoSEQ multiplex PCR, the repertoire was profiled, and TCRdb retains in-frame clones only, with some absent. The sample consists of about 170,000 clones, roughly nine tenths of them appearing once. Enrolment of Seattle patients took place during active infection, and they were followed longitudinally. Losses at the gene ends were 4 bases for V and 3 bases for J; bases not matched to a gene: 6. Germline V gene lookup returns CDR1 SGHNT and CDR2 YYREEE (reference sequence). There are 15 residues in the CDR3.

The chain links TRBV5-4 to TRBJ2-7; TRBD2 matches 11 bases. Sequencing used peripheral blood. The TCR was taken from a woman aged 55-69 years with COVID-19, enrolled during active disease. The CDR3 protein is CASSPSGGLIYEQYF. The CDR3 DNA is TGTGCCAGCAGCCCTAGCGGGGGGTTGATCTACGAGCAGTACTTC.